Each of the 9 T cell receptor beta chains below was sequenced from the same sample in a study of blood T cell repertoires in COVID-19. Profiled with immunoSEQ multiplex PCR; TCRdb holds only in-frame clones, not every one. The sample shows some 290,000 clones, about 90% of them seen only once. The sample comprised peripheral blood. The receptors stem from a woman in her 30s with COVID-19, enrolled during active disease.

In regard to this clone: Germline is not matched at one junction end, which may reflect a read error. The chain employs TRBV15 and TRBJ2-1; 8 bases are shared with TRBD2. The CDR3 is 14 amino acids. In germline, CDR1 is LNHNV, CDR2 YYDKDF (reference sequence). In DNA form, the CDR3 reads TGTGCCACCGGCAGACTAGCGACCTACAATGAGCAGTTCTTC. Translating gives CATGRLATYNEQFF.

The CDR3 DNA sequence: TGCGCCAGCAGCATCCCAGGGGAGCAAGAGACCCAGTACTTC. Its translation is CASSIPGEQETQYF. The chain employs TRBV5-1 and TRBJ2-5, with D tentatively TRBD1 (6 bases). Between the trimmed V and J ends, which lost 4 bases and 2 bases, there was a span of 12 bases. CDR1 is SGHRS and CDR2 is YFSETQ in the germline V gene. This CDR3 has 14 amino acids.

This chain joins TRBV24-1 and TRBJ2-1, with no clear D. The CDR3 covers 13 residues. Trimming left V 6 bases short and J 3 bases short, with 8 bases between. CDR1 and CDR2 (germline): KGHDR, SFDVKD. CDR3 in DNA: TGTGCCACCAGTCCCGACAACTACAATGAGCAGTTCTTC. It is translated as CATSPDNYNEQFF.

The CDR3 DNA follows: TGTGCCGCACGGGGGGGAGGAGACACCGGGGAGCTGTTTTTT. Amino acid sequence: CAARGGGDTGELFF. The chain recombines TRBV10-3 with TRBJ2-2; TRBD2 matches at 8 bases. This CDR3 is 14 amino acids long. The junction had 8 bases not matched to a gene; V was cut back by 11 bases and J by 3 bases. Germline V lookup: CDR1 ENHRY, CDR2 SYGVKD.

This clone was seen a single time. The CDR3 here is CASGLVPDGTSDTDTQYF. CDR3 nucleotide sequence: TGTGCTAGTGGTTTGGTGCCCGACGGGACTAGCGACACAGATACGCAGTATTTT. The chain has TRBV12-5 and TRBJ2-3; the match to TRBD2 covers 10 bases. CDR1 and CDR2 from the germline V gene are LGHNT and FRNRAP. CDR3 length: 18 amino acids. V shed 0 bases, J shed 2 bases, and the junction held 8 bases outside the gene matches.

This chain connects TRBV28 to TRBJ1-3; tentative D call: TRBD1 (6 bases). Deletions cut 4 bases from V and 2 bases from J, with 12 bases between. This CDR3 is built from 15 residues. Germline V gene sequence: CDR1 MDHEN, CDR2 SYDVKM. CDR3 coding DNA: TGTGCCAGCAGTTCCCCACAGGGAACTGGAAACACCATATATTTT. Translating it yields CASSSPQGTGNTIYF. Supplemented by reference TRBV28 and TRBJ1-3, the full variable domain reads DVKVTQSSRYLVKRTGEKVFLECVQDMDHENMFWYRQDPGLGLRLIYFSYDVKMKEKGDIPEGYSVSREKKERFSLILESASTNQTSMYLCASSSPQGTGNTIYFGEGSWLTVV.

The chain couples TRBV3-1 (or the pseudogene TRBV3-2) to TRBJ1-4; the D gene is possibly TRBD1 (5 bases). The CDR3 is 14 residues long. Germline V gene lookup returns CDR1 LGHDT and CDR2 YNNKEL (reference sequence). V lost 4 bases to trimming and J lost 8 bases, with 14 bases between them. CDR3 bases: TGTGCCAGCAGCCGGTCCGGTCAGGGCGAAAAACTGTTTTTT. This translates into CASSRSGQGEKLFF.

The rearrangement uses TRBV19 and TRBJ1-1, with D possibly TRBD1 on 5 matching bases. Germline CDR1 and CDR2: LNHDA and SQIVND (reference sequence). Trimming left V 7 bases short and J 4 bases short, with 16 bases between. The CDR3 sequence is 14 residues long. CDR3 DNA: TGTGCCAGTATCCCTTCCGGACATGTCACTGAAGCTTTCTTT. It encodes CASIPSGHVTEAFF.

This rearrangement joins TRBV11-2 to TRBJ2-7; 7 positions match TRBD1. CDR3 size: 12 residues. Germline-derived CDR1 and CDR2 are SGHAT and FQNNGV. The junction had 3 bases not matched to a gene; V was cut back by 6 bases and J by 4 bases. CDR3 protein: CASRDRRYEQYF. In DNA form, the CDR3 reads TGTGCCAGCAGGGACAGGAGGTACGAGCAGTACTTC.